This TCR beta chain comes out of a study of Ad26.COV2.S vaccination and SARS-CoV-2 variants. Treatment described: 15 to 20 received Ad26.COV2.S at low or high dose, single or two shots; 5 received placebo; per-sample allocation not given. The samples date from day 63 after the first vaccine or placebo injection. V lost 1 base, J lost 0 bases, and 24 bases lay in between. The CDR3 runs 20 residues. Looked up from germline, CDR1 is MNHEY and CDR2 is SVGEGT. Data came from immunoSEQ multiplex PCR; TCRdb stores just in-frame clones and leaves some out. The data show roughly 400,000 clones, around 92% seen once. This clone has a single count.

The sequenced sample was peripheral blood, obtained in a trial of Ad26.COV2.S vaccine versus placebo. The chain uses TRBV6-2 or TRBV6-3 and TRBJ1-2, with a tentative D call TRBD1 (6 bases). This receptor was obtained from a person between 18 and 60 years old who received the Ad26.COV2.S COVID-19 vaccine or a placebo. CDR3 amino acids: CASSYWGHTRGTPANYGYTF. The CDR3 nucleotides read TGTGCCAGCAGTTACTGGGGTCATACCCGCGGGACACCAGCTAACTATGGCTACACCTTC.